Listed here is a single T cell receptor (beta chain). The antigen this receptor binds is unknown. It has no much larger one-base neighbor in the sample; base qualities were not kept. The germline V gene (reference sequence) specifies WNHNN as CDR1 and SYGVQD as CDR2. The CDR3 holds 11 amino acids from the cysteine to the phenylalanine. The sequence is cut down to CDR3 DNA, 33 bases in frame from base 1. At the junction V is shortened by 8 bases and J by 1 base, with 3 bases in between. Libraries were constructed by the immunoSEQ multiplex PCR assay. As stored in TCRdb, this immuneACCESS dataset retains in-frame rearrangements with V and J assigned. A fraction of the clones does not appear; measured against another copy, unresolved V genes explain less than half of the discrepancy, and the remainder lacks a known reason. The sample has under 80,000 clones on record, around 90% of them singletons. Under 2% of the sample is in the top ten clones.

The data were taken from a study of T cell changes during pregnancy in multiple sclerosis (dated by TCRdb to the late 2010s). The study in broad terms: In women with multiple sclerosis, the researchers looked at how the T cell repertoire shifted as pregnancy progressed.

This clonotype was obtained from a female donor with multiple sclerosis, enrolled in a pregnancy study. The sequencing here drew on peripheral blood, taken in the first trimester of pregnancy. Recombination joined TRBV10-1 with TRBJ1-3; the D gene lacks a confident call. The DNA sequence reads TGCGCCAGCTCTTCTGGAAACACCATATATTTT. Protein translation: CASSSGNTIYF.